The 18 T cell receptor beta chains listed next were all sequenced from one sample in a study of blood T cell repertoires in COVID-19. Assay used: immunoSEQ multiplex PCR; TCRdb lists only in-frame clones, some missing. The sample shows fewer than 250,000 clones, 70% to 90% of them seen only once. The specimen was peripheral blood. The receptors stem from a human donor in a cohort sampled during active COVID-19.

The chain joins TRBV5-1 to TRBJ2-2; the D gene is possibly TRBD1 (5 bases). With 4 bases removed from V and 4 bases from J, the gap between germline ends came to 17 bases. Per germline, CDR1 SGHRS and CDR2 YFSETQ. The CDR3 extends over 16 amino acids. CDR3 sequence: CASSETLGARTGELFF. CDR3 DNA: TGCGCCAGCAGCGAGACTCTTGGGGCGCGCACCGGGGAGCTGTTTTTT.

This rearrangement joins TRBV19 to TRBJ2-5, with D possibly being TRBD2 (6 bases). Trimming removed 6 bases from V and 5 bases from J, with 10 bases in between. The CDR3 has 12 amino acids. Germline V gives CDR1 LNHDA, CDR2 SQIVND (reference sequence). As DNA, the CDR3 is TGTGCCAGTAGCCCAGGGAGGGAGACCCAGTACTTC. It codes for CASSPGRETQYF.

The genes are TRBV9 and TRBJ2-5, with D possibly matching TRBD2 (5 bases). Germline loops: CDR1 SGDLS, CDR2 YYNGEE. V was trimmed by 0 bases and J by 0 bases, leaving 15 bases between them. The CDR3 is 17 residues long. CDR3 coding DNA: TGTGCCAGCAGCGTAGGCCCCGGACGAGGGAACCAAGAGACCCAGTACTTC. Amino acids: CASSVGPGRGNQETQYF.

This chain uses TRBV5-1 with TRBJ2-1; 9 bases fit TRBD2. The J segment lost 4 bases and the V segment lost 3 bases, leaving 11 bases of the junction unmatched. Germline CDR1 reads SGHRS; CDR2 reads YFSETQ. The CDR3 is 17 amino acids. CDR3 nucleotides: TGCGCCAGCAGCTGGCGGGAGGGCCTAATAGGTTACAATGAGCAGTTCTTC. Translating it yields CASSWREGLIGYNEQFF.

V is TRBV7-8 and J is TRBJ2-1; a possible D gene is TRBD1 (6 bases). There are 17 residues in the CDR3. The germline gives CDR1 SGHVS, CDR2 FQNEAQ. Trimming removed 3 bases at V and 0 bases at J, with 15 bases between. CDR3 in amino acids: CASSLYRALGSYNEQFF. Written as DNA, the CDR3 is TGTGCCAGCAGCTTGTACAGGGCCCTCGGCTCCTACAATGAGCAGTTCTTC.

The chain links TRBV5-6 to TRBJ2-7; 7 bases line up with TRBD1. The V segment lost 2 bases and the J segment 0 bases; nucleotides outside the gene matches: 5. The CDR3 totals 15 residues. Germline-derived CDR1 and CDR2 are SGHDT and YYEEEE. This CDR3 reads CASSFGAGGSYEQYF. The CDR3 nucleotides read TGTGCCAGCAGCTTCGGGGCAGGGGGCTCCTACGAGCAGTACTTC.

The chain has TRBV5-1 and TRBJ2-1, with a weak D call TRBD2 (5 bases). Trimming took off 0 bases at V and 1 base at J, with 11 bases between the two ends. Germline CDR1 is SGHRS and CDR2 is YFSETQ. The CDR3 contains 16 residues. CDR3 nucleotide sequence: TGCGCCAGCAGCTTGGCCGGGGTCATGTCCTACAATGAGCAGTTCTTC. This encodes CASSLAGVMSYNEQFF.

This chain connects TRBV19 to TRBJ2-7; D remains unclear. From germline, CDR1 is LNHDA and CDR2 SQIVND (reference sequence). V dropped 1 base and J dropped 5 bases, with 9 bases sitting between them. This CDR3 spans 13 amino acids. CDR3 residues: CASSIGSLNEQYF. As DNA, the CDR3 is TGTGCCAGTAGTATAGGGAGCCTTAACGAGCAGTACTTC.

This clone was seen only once. The chain is built from TRBV2 and TRBJ1-1, with D unclear. The V end was cut by 2 bases, the J end by 7 bases, with 14 bases between. Germline V gene data show CDR1 as SNHLY and CDR2 as FYNNEI. The CDR3 extends over 14 amino acids. CDR3 sequence reads: CASSERQATSEAFF. The CDR3, as DNA: TGTGCCAGCAGTGAACGTCAGGCTACGAGTGAAGCTTTCTTT.

The V gene is TRBV7-8, the J gene TRBJ2-1; a weak D match, TRBD1 (5 bases). The length of the CDR3 is 11 residues. The V gene lost 5 bases and the J gene lost 9 bases, with 8 bases spanning the gap. CDR1 is SGHVS and CDR2 is FQNEAQ in the germline V gene. The chain's CDR3 is CASSNRGEQFF. The CDR3 nucleotides are TGTGCCAGCAGCAATAGGGGTGAGCAGTTCTTC.

The rearrangement uses TRBV9 and TRBJ1-6; 7 positions match TRBD1. CDR3 length: 14 amino acids. With 5 bases clipped from V and 7 bases from J, the junction kept 6 bases outside the gene matches. The germline gives CDR1 SGDLS, CDR2 YYNGEE. This chain's CDR3 is CASSEQGWNSPLHF. In DNA form, the CDR3 reads TGTGCCAGCAGTGAACAGGGGTGGAATTCACCCCTCCACTTT.

This chain links TRBV7-9 with TRBJ2-3; D is unclear. CDR3 size: 16 residues. Germline-derived CDR1 and CDR2 are SEHNR and FQNEAQ (reference sequence). Trimming cost V 0 bases and J 0 bases, with 10 bases left between them. This CDR3 is CASSLARRSSTDTQYF. DNA for the CDR3: TGTGCCAGCAGCTTAGCGAGGAGATCTAGCACAGATACGCAGTATTTT.

This rearrangement joins TRBV5-4 to TRBJ1-3, with a tentative D call TRBD1 (5 bases). From germline, CDR1 is SGHNT and CDR2 YYREEE (reference sequence). The length of the CDR3 is 14 residues. Trimming shortened V by 0 bases and J by 2 bases, and 6 bases separated the two germline ends. The CDR3 region has the DNA TGTGCCAGCAGCTTGGTGGGGCCTGGAAACACCATATATTTT. It is translated as CASSLVGPGNTIYF.

The CDR3 loop reads CASSRTGEDSPLHF. The CDR3 DNA reads TGTGCCAGCAGCCGGACAGGGGAGGATTCACCCCTCCACTTT. The V and J genes are TRBV6-5 and TRBJ1-6, with 9 bases lining up with TRBD1. The junction had 5 bases not matched to a gene; V was cut back by 6 bases and J by 8 bases. The length of the CDR3 is 14 residues. The germline V gene has CDR1 MNHEY and CDR2 SVGAGI.

In this sample, this clone turned up once. The V and J genes are TRBV29-1 and TRBJ1-5; the D gene is possibly TRBD1 (5 bases). Trimming left V 4 bases short and J 1 base short, with 8 bases between. Germline lookup yields CDR1 SQVTM and CDR2 ANQGSEA. This CDR3 is 13 amino acids long. This CDR3 reads CSVGSGSNQPQHF. CDR3 DNA: TGCAGCGTTGGGTCAGGGAGCAATCAGCCCCAGCATTTT.

The V and J genes are TRBV19 and TRBJ2-7; maybe TRBD1 (6 bases). Germline CDR1 and CDR2: LNHDA and SQIVND (reference sequence). CDR3 length: 14 residues. With 6 bases removed from V and 4 bases from J, the gap between germline ends came to 16 bases. The CDR3 here is CASRTKQGSYEQYF. CDR3 nucleotide sequence: TGTGCCAGTAGGACAAAACAGGGTTCGTACGAGCAGTACTTC. The full variable domain, completed using reference TRBV19 and TRBJ2-7, is DGGITQSPKYLFRKEGQNVTLSCEQNLNHDAMYWYRQDPGQGLRLIYYSQIVNDFQKGDIAEGYSVSREKKESFPLTVTSAQKNPTAFYLCASRTKQGSYEQYFGPGTRLTVT.

The chain has TRBV5-1 and TRBJ1-6; 8 bases map to TRBD1. V shed 5 bases and J 5 bases; nucleotides not matched to a gene: 3. The CDR3 contains 14 residues. Germline V lookup: CDR1 SGHRS, CDR2 YFSETQ. The CDR3: CASRTQGDNSPLHF. The CDR3 coding sequence is TGCGCCAGCAGAACACAGGGGGATAATTCACCCCTCCACTTT.

V usage is TRBV3-1 (or the pseudogene TRBV3-2) and J usage is TRBJ2-1, with a possible D match to TRBD1 (8 bases). Germline CDR1 is LGHDT and CDR2 is YNNKEL (reference sequence). There are 15 residues in the CDR3. Trimming removed 1 base at V and 8 bases at J, with 15 bases between. DNA for the CDR3: TGTGCCAGCAGCCAAGTTCCGGGGGGACAGGATGAGCAGTTCTTC. It encodes CASSQVPGGQDEQFF.